This TCR beta chain emerged from a study of blood T cells in healthy people across ages (dated by TCRdb to the mid-2010s). With regard to the full study: In model experiments, template switching captured roughly one uniquely barcoded TCR beta cDNA molecule for every two T cells. Using deep sequencing normalized with unique cDNA molecular identifiers, the study measured how TCR beta repertoire diversity changes with age. The donors were divided into four age groups: young (average approximately 15 years), middle-aged (approximately 42), aged (approximately 64) and long-lived (roughly 82). To avoid experimental bias, donors of different ages were randomly spread across the sequencing lanes. The study analyzed two additional independent replicas of 1 million unique cDNA reads from the same blood draw for two donors, one aged 18 to 29 and one aged 80 or older. What the study reported, not specific to this receptor: Total diversity estimates from one million sequenced T cells were considered lower bounds and underestimates. Observed TCR beta diversity correlated strongly with the percentage of naive T cells measured by flow cytometry. Compared with the aged group, the long-lived group had more naive CD4+ T cells, fewer expanded clones and increased TCR diversity, a pattern suggesting age selection. As age increased, observed TCR beta diversity per million T cells dropped in a roughly linear way, and a significant reduction was already evident by age 40. The CMV infection status of donors was not known, potentially confounding age-related changes in expanded clonotypes. Conclusive comparison of naive and antigen-experienced compartments was prevented by the profiling of bulk unsorted PBMCs.

Points on this clonotype: Its recognized antigen is unknown. The junction shows a germline mismatch at one end, possibly a read error.

Donors were around 37 systemically healthy Caucasian individuals from Russia aged 6 to 90 years. Roughly 9.5 milliliters of peripheral blood were drawn from each donor into EDTA-treated Vacutainer tubes. Ficoll-Paque density-gradient centrifugation was used to isolate PBMCs, with at least 7 million per sample. Trizol reagent was used to extract total RNA from PBMCs, with at least 6 micrograms per sample. For every donor, flow cytometry on a PBMC aliquot measured the percentage of naive CD45RAhigh/CD27high T cells. The receptor library was made with 5' RACE. For sequencing, an Illumina HiSeq 2500 was employed. A second PCR of roughly 7 to 11 cycles was performed with a sample-barcoded 5' primer and a J-beta primer mix. A unique molecular identifier was introduced onto each TCR beta cDNA molecule by a template-switch 5' adaptor carrying 12 random nucleotides. At least 3 million CDR3-containing paired-end reads were obtained from each sample. The Mint cDNA synthesis kit, primed by a TRBC-specific oligonucleotide, was used to synthesize first-strand cDNA from all RNA. Following uracil-DNA glycosylase treatment, a first 18-cycle PCR with universal primers M1SS and BC2_uni_R was performed on all cDNA. The study's own analysis went as follows. Normalization of each sample was performed by random selection of 1 million high-quality reads, each carrying a distinct molecular identifier. Instead of being binned into consensus sequences, reads that shared molecular identifiers were thrown out. MiTCR, set to a Q25 quality threshold and the strictest error-elimination algorithm, was used for CDR3 identification, clonotype clustering and error correction. A nonparametric unseen species model with Euler transformation was used to estimate a lower bound on total TCR beta diversity. TCRdb's own reprocessing of the public reads used fastp at Q25 and MiXCR and kept productive beta chains. Rows merge per CDR3 protein into single entries with the most common DNA and genes. These V and J calls rely on TCRdb rather than the paper's analysis. In this sample the table shows some 640,000 distinct CDR3 sequences, about 52% of which occur a single time. The leading ten clones occupy around a third of the sample.

The material sequenced was blood. The TCR sequence derives from a woman aged 60-75 years in good health.

The DNA sequence is as follows: TGTGCCAGCAGTGGAAGGGGAGGTAGCACAGAGACGCAGTATTTT. Protein translation: CASSGRGGSTETQYF. The chain joins TRBV2 to TRBJ2-3; tentative D gene TRBD2, with 6 bases matching. Taken from the germline V gene, the CDR1 and CDR2 loops are SNHLY and FYNNEI. CDR3 length: 15 amino acids, cysteine to phenylalanine. Solely the CDR3 DNA is kept, with 45 bases framed from the first base.